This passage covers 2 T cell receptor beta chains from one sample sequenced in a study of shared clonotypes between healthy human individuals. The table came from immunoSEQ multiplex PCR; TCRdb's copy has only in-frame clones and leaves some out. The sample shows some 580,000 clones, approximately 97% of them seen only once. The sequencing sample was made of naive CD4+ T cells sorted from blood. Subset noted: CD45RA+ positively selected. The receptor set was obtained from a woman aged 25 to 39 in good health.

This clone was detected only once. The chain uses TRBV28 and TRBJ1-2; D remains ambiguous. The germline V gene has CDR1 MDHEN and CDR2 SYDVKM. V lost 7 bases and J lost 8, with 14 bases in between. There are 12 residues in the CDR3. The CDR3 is CASTPPNRGYTF. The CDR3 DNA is TGTGCCAGCACTCCTCCCAACCGGGGCTACACCTTC.

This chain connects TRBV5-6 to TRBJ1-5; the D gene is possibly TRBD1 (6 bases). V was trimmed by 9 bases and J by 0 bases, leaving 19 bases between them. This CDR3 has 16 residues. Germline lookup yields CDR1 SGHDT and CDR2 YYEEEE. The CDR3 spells CAKHKAGADSNQPQHF. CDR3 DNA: TGTGCCAAACATAAGGCGGGGGCCGATAGCAATCAGCCCCAGCATTTT.